The entry below gives a single T cell receptor beta chain sequence along with its context. Its antigen is unknown. These data come from a study of cytomegalovirus exposure and HLA in healthy donors. Germline V lookup: CDR1 SNHLY, CDR2 FYNNEI. CDR3 length: 15 residues. V gave up 1 base and J gave up 2 bases, with 11 bases separating them. Primers: 60 Vbeta forward and 13 Jbeta reverse. Using immunoSEQ multiplex PCR, the repertoire was profiled, and TCRdb retains in-frame clones only, with some absent. Of more than 20,000 clones listed, 70% to 80% are singletons. Findings of the study overall: Among CMV-associated TCR beta chains, most appeared HLA-restricted in a later analysis.

The rearrangement uses TRBV2 and TRBJ2-5; unclear D gene. Sequencing was done on a sample of PBMCs. This receptor was obtained from a man aged 55 to 70 in good health and CMV-seronegative. The CDR3 DNA follows: TGTGCCAGCAGTGAAGGCGGATCACTGCAAGAGACCCAGTACTTC. Translating gives CASSEGGSLQETQYF.